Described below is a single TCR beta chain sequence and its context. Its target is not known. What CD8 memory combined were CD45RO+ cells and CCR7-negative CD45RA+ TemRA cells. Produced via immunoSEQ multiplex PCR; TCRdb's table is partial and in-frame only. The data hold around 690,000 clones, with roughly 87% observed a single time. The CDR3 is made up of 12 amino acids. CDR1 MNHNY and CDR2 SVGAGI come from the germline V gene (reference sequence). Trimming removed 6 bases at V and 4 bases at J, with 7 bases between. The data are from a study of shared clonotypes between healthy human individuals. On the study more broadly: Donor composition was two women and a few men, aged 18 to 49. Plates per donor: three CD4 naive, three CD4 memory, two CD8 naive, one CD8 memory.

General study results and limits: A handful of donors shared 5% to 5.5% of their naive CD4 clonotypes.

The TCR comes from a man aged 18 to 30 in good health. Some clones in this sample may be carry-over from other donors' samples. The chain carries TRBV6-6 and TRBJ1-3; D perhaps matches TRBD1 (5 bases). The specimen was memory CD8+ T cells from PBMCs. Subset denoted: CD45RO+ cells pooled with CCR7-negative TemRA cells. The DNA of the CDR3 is TGTGCCAGCAGGGACATAGGAAACACCATATATTTT. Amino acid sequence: CASRDIGNTIYF.